This T cell receptor (beta chain) was profiled in a study of cytomegalovirus exposure and HLA in healthy donors. Study context: Counted in an early data release were 65 million to 100 million unique TCRs from HLA-typed donors.

The ends lost 6 bases at V and 4 bases at J; junction bases unmatched: 3. This CDR3 comprises 13 residues. The germline gives CDR1 MNHNS, CDR2 SASEGT. This clone appeared a few times. The antigen remains undetermined. A multiplex PCR was run with 60 Vbeta primers and 13 Jbeta primers. Here immunoSEQ multiplex PCR was the method, and the copy in TCRdb shows in-frame clones only, minus some. The sample gives roughly 150,000 clones, roughly 80% of which show up once; around 2.5% is in the top ten. Whole-study findings and limits: Accounts indicate the classifier identified cytomegalovirus status with strong specificity and sensitivity.

Sequenced material: PBMCs. This sequence joins TRBV6-1 and TRBJ2-3; 8 nucleotides align to TRBD2. This TCR was sampled from a female donor in good health and CMV-seronegative. The CDR3, as DNA: TGTGCCAGCAGCGGGGGGGATGCAGATACGCAGTATTTT. Its protein is CASSGGDADTQYF.